Below, 8 T cell receptor beta chains from the same sample are listed, as sequenced in a study of tumor and adjacent non-tumor tissue in lung cancer. Three rounds of nested PCR, following a modified ARM-PCR protocol, produced the TCRbeta library. TCRdb ran MiXCR on the multiplex PCR reads and lists one entry per CDR3 protein. The sample lists tens of thousands of distinct CDR3 sequences, roughly 60% seen once, with around 20% in the top ten. RNA was extracted from bulk tissue without any cell sorting. The normal lung tissue was taken more than 3 cm from the tumor edge. Sequencing was performed on distant non-tumor lung tissue. These receptors all come from a woman between 35 and 50 years old with non-small cell lung cancer.

Concerning this clonotype itself: Since the CDR3 does not end with the conserved phenylalanine or tryptophan, this likely comes from a read error. V and J are TRBV12-3 or TRBV12-4 and TRBJ1-1; a weak D match, TRBD1 (5 bases). CDR3 length: 12 residues. CDR3 sequence: CASSWGYTVAFS. The CDR3 DNA reads as TGTGCCAGCAGTTGGGGGTACACTGTAGCTTTCTCT.

The genes are TRBV5-6 and TRBJ2-1, with TRBD2 matching 9 bases. Germline CDR1 is SGHDT and CDR2 is YYEEEE. V gave up 6 bases and J gave up 10 bases; unmatched junction bases: 8. The CDR3 spans 13 residues. Here the CDR3 DNA reads TGTGCCAGCACCGCGTTAGCGGGAGCCGAGCAGTTCTTC. Its translation is CASTALAGAEQFF.

This clonotype was seen many times. V gene TRBV6-5 combines with J gene TRBJ1-1; D gene uncertain. The CDR3 is 15 amino acids. V dropped 9 bases and J dropped 0 bases, with 17 bases sitting between them. CDR1 and CDR2 (germline): MNHEY, SVGAGI. DNA of the CDR3: TGTGCCAGTCACCCGCGGGGTTTTCTGAACACTGAAGCTTTCTTT. Protein product: CASHPRGFLNTEAFF.

To note about this clonotype: Given a much more abundant clone one base away, this may be a read error. The chain couples TRBV5-8 to TRBJ1-5, with D hard to call. The CDR3 totals 12 residues. V was shortened by 5 bases and J by 5 bases, with 8 bases between the two germline ends. Looked up from germline, CDR1 is SGHTS and CDR2 is YDEGEE. The CDR3 DNA reads TGTGCCAGCAGATTAAGGTATCAGCCCCAGCATTTT. This gives the protein CASRLRYQPQHF.

This rearrangement joins TRBV6-5 to TRBJ1-1; D ambiguous. Germline V gene lookup returns CDR1 MNHEY and CDR2 SVGAGI. V dropped 6 bases and J dropped 8 bases, with 16 bases sitting between them. CDR3 length: 13 amino acids. The CDR3 bases are TGTGCCAGCAGCAGTGGACTAGCTCAAGAAGCTTTCTTT. Translating gives CASSSGLAQEAFF.

The table lists this clonotype with a few counts. J is TRBJ2-7 and V is TRBV20-1, with TRBD2 matching over 12 bases. CDR1 and CDR2 from the germline V gene are DFQATT and SNEGSKA (reference sequence). V gave up 7 bases and J gave up 4 bases; unmatched junction bases: 8. This CDR3 is 14 amino acids long. The CDR3 sequence: CSVLAGTSGYEQYF. The CDR3, as DNA: TGCAGTGTTCTTGCCGGGACTAGCGGGTACGAGCAGTACTTC.

This clonotype has only one observation. One end of the junction fails to match germline, which may point to a read error. This chain links TRBV11-2 with TRBJ2-7; D is possibly TRBD1 (5 bases). Germline-derived CDR1 and CDR2 are SGHAT and FQNNGV. CDR3 length equals 15 residues. The CDR3, as DNA: TGTGCCAACAGCATGGGGATAGGGGTACAGTATGAGAAGTACTTC. Protein: CANSMGIGVQYEKYF.

This clonotype was recorded many times. The rearrangement links TRBV20-1 to TRBJ2-7; D uncertain. This CDR3 comprises 17 residues. The V and J ends lost 2 bases and 1 base respectively, with 21 bases between them. Germline V gives CDR1 DFQATT, CDR2 SNEGSKA (reference sequence). CDR3 nucleotides: TGCAGTGCTAGACCGTTACTCGGACGCACATCTTCCTACGAGCAGTACTTC. It is translated as CSARPLLGRTSSYEQYF.